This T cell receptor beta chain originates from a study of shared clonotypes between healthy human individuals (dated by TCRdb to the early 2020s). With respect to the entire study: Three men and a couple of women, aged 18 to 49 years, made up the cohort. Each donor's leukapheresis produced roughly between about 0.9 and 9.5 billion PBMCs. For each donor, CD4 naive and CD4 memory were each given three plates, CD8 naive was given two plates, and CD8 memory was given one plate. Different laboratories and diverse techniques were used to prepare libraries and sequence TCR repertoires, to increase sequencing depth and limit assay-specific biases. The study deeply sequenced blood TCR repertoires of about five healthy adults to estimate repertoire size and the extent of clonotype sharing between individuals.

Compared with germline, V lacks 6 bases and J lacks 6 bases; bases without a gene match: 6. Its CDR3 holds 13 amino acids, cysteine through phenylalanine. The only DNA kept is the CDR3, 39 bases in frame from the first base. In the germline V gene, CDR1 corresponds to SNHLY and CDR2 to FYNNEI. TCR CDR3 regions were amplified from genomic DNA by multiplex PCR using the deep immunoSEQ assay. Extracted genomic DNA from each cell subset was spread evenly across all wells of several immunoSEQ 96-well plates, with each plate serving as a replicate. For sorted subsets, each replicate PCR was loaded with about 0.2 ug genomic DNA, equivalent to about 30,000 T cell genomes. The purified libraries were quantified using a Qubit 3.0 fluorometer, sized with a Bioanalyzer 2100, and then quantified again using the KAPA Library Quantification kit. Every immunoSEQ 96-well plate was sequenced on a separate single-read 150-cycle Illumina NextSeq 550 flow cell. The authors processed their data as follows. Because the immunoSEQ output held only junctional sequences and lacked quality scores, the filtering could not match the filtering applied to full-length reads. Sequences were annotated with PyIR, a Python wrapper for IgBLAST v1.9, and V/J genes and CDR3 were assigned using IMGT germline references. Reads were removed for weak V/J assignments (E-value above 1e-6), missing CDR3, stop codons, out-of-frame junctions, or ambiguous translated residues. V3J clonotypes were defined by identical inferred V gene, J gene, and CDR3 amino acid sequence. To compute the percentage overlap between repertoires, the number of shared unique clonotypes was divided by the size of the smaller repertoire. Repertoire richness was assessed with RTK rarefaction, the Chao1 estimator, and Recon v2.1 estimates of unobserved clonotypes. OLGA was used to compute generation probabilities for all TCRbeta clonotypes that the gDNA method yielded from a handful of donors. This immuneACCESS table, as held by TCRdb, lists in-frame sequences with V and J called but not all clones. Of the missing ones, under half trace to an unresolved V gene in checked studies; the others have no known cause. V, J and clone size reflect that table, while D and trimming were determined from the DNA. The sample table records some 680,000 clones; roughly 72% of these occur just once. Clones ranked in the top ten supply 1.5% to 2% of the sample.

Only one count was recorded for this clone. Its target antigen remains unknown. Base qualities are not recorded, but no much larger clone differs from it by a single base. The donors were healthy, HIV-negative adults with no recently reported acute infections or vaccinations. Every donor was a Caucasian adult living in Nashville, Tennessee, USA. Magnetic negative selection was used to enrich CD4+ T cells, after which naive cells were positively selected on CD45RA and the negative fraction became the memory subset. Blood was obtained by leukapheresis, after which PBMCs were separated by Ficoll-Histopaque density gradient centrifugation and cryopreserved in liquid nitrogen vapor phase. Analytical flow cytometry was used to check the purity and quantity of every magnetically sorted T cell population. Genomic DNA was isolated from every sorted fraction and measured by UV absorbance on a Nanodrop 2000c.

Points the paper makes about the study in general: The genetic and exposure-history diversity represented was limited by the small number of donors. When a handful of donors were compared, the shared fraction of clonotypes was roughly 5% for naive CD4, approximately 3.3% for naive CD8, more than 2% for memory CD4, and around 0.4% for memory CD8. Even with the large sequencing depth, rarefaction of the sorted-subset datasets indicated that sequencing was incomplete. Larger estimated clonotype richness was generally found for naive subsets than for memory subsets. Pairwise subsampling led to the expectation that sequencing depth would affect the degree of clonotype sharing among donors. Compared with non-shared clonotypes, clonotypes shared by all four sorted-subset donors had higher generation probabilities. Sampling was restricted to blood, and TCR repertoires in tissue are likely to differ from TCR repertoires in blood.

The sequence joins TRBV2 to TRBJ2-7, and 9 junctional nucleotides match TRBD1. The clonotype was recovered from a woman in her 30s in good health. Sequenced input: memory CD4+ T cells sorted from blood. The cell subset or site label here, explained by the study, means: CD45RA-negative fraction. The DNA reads TGTGCCAGCAGCCGGGACAGGGTTTCCGAGCAGTACTTC. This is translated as CASSRDRVSEQYF.